The entry that follows covers one T cell receptor beta chain sequence. Its antigen has not been determined. The input lacks base qualities; no much larger clone sits a single base away. This sample is part of a study of vaccination and CD4 T cells after COVID-19 (dated by TCRdb to about 2022). For the study in its entirety: Convalescent patients had a positive SARS-CoV-2 result on nasal swab PCR, and of these patients, fewer than ten had mild disease and one had severe disease. The convalescent cohort included six males and four females, with two Hispanic individuals, seven Caucasians, two Asians and one multiracial person. Control cultures received a CEFX viral epitope pool as the positive control, an HIV-1 Nef peptide pool as the negative control, or no peptide. Post-COVID blood samples were collected from convalescent patients a median of roughly 100 days after diagnosis, with a range of roughly 35 to 180 days. The spike-specific CD4+ TCR repertoire was compared before and after mRNA vaccination in approximately ten COVID-19 convalescent patients and a few infection-naive healthy vaccine recipients. Overlapping spike peptide pools from SARS-CoV-2 and from the common cold coronaviruses HCoV-NL63, HCoV-OC43 and HCoV-229E were used as culture stimuli. Post-vaccine blood samples were collected a median of about 66 days after the second vaccine dose, ranging from about 14 to 241 days. Two doses of either the Pfizer-BioNTech BNT162b2 vaccine (n=8) or the Moderna mRNA-1273 vaccine (n=2) were administered to participants. Summary of the overall study and its limitations: Nearly all vaccine-specific clones in convalescent patients (304 of 307) were mono-reactive for SARS-CoV-2 spike rather than cross-reactive with common cold coronaviruses. The median number of SARS-CoV-2-reactive clonotypes rose from fewer than 25 after infection to a few dozen after vaccination, but the change was not significant. The study included relatively few convalescent patients and did not analyze early timepoints after natural infection. In convalescent patients, a median around 90% of post-vaccine SARS-CoV-2-reactive clones were detected only after vaccination, suggesting vaccine-specific priming.

The intended sense of this specimen's treatment or condition label: approximately 9-day PBMC culture with coronavirus spike peptide pools or control peptides (ViraFEST assay). The study used the ViraFEST assay, which expanded antigen-specific T cells with peptide pools and then identified expanded clonotypes by TCR sequencing. The convalescent patients' positive SARS-CoV-2 PCR tests were from March to December 2020, which was before the Alpha, Beta and Delta variants emerged in the United States. Each well held 2 million to 2.5 million PBMCs cultured with around 10 ug/ml peptide pools in IMDM containing approximately 5% human AB serum and around 9 IU/ml IL-2. Half of the culture medium was replaced with fresh IL-2-containing medium on days 3 and 7. Once the cells had been in culture for around ten days, the EasySep CD4+ T cell isolation kit was used to isolate CD4+ T cells by negative selection. Ficoll-Paque Plus gradient centrifugation was used to isolate PBMCs from whole blood, and the isolated PBMCs were then either used fresh or cryopreserved at -140C. Culture conditions were generally each tested in triplicate wells.

From a lookup of the germline V gene (reference sequence), CDR1 and CDR2 are DFQATT and SNEGSKA. CDR3 length: 16 amino acids, cysteine to phenylalanine. Just the 48-base CDR3 DNA is kept, in frame starting at base 1. For this chain, trimming is 3 bases at the V end and 6 bases at the J end, and the number of junction bases without a gene match is 11. Receptor libraries were prepared by PCR. DNA from cultured CD4+ T cells was subjected to TCR sequencing with the Oncomine TCR Beta short-read assay at the Johns Hopkins FTIC core. The QIAamp micro DNA kit was used to extract genomic DNA from the cultured CD4+ T cells. The Oncomine TCR Beta libraries from cultured CD4+ T cells were pooled using unique dual indexes and then sequenced on an Illumina iSeq 100. The authors' pipeline ran thus. Non-productive sequences were filtered out, and CDR3s that did not start with C, did not end with F or W, or were shorter than 7 amino acids were discarded. The MANAFEST web application identified antigen-specific clonotypes by comparing peptide-stimulated wells against reference wells and other culture wells. For a clone to be called positive, the clone needed an FDR below 0.05, an odds ratio above 5, and a productive frequency above 0.1% in at least two of three replicate wells. Clonotypes that were significantly expanded in both SARS-CoV-2 spike wells and at least one common cold coronavirus spike condition were defined as cross-reactive. CDR3 homology was assessed with Levenshtein distances (stringdist) and unrooted phylogenetic trees (ape) in R version 3.6.1. TCRdb redid the processing of the public reads, applying fastp at Q25 and MiXCR, and retained in-frame beta chains. Entries that share a CDR3 protein sequence are merged under the most common genes and DNA. In this record, the V and J calls reflect TCRdb's handling and not the investigators' own analysis. The sample includes more than 15,000 distinct CDR3 sequences, with around three quarters observed a single time. Of the sample, roughly 18% is held by the ten largest clones.

The TCR comes from a human donor who had recovered from COVID-19. The chain is encoded by TRBV20-1 joined to TRBJ2-3; 11 nucleotides in the junction match TRBD2. The sample was CD4+ T cells from blood, cultured in vitro. The encoded CDR3 is CSARAGLADRRDTQYF. The sequence in DNA is TGCAGTGCTAGGGCGGGACTAGCGGATAGACGGGATACGCAGTATTTT.